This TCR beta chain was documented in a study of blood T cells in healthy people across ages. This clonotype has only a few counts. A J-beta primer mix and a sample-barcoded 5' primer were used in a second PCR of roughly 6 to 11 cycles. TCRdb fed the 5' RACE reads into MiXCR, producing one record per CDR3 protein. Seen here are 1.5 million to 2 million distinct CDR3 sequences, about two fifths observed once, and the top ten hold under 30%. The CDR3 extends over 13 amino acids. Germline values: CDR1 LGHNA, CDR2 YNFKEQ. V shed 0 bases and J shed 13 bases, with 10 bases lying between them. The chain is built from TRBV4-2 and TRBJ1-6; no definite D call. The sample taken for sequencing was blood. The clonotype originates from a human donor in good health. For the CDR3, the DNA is TGTGCCAGCAGCCAAGATCCCGGGTCTCCCCTCCACTTT. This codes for CASSQDPGSPLHF.